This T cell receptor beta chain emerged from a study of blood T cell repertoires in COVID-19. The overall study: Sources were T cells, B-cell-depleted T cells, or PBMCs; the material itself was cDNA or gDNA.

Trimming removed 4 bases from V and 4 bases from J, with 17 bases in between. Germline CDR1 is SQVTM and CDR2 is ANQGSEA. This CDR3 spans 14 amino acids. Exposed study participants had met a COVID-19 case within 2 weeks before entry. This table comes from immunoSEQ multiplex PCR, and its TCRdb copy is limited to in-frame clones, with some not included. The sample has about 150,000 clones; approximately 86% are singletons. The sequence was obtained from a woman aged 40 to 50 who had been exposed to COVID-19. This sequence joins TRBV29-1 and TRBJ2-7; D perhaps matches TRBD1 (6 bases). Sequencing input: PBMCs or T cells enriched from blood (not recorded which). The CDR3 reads CSVGPGTYEYEQYF. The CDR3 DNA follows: TGCAGCGTTGGCCCCGGGACATACGAATACGAGCAGTACTTC.